This TCR beta chain emerged from a study of T cells after somatic rescue of genetic block. Generated by immunoSEQ multiplex PCR, the TCRdb table keeps only in-frame clones and is missing some. Of roughly 120,000 clones detected, around nine tenths appear once; the ten largest clones hold more than 1.4%. CDR3 length equals 14 residues. V lost 2 bases, J lost 3 bases, and 8 bases lay in between. Germline V gene lookup returns CDR1 MNHNY and CDR2 SVGAGI (reference sequence). The origin of this receptor is a young woman. Input material: peripheral blood mononuclear cells (PBMCs). The genes are TRBV6-6 and TRBJ1-5; no firm D call. The DNA of the CDR3 is TGTGCCAGCAGTTACAGAGGGCTCAATCAGCCCCAGCATTTT. Amino acids: CASSYRGLNQPQHF.